The sequence of this TCR beta chain was determined in a study of neurological immune-mediated disorders. Deletions cut 5 bases from V and 5 bases from J, with 15 bases between. The CDR3 contains 14 residues. Germline values: CDR1 MNHEY, CDR2 SMNVEV (reference sequence). 5'RACE with 10-nucleotide random UMIs generated the cDNA. Every sequencing run produced over 160 million TCR-beta sequences that came from 15-18 subjects. TCRdb reprocessed the 5' RACE reads with MiXCR, giving one entry per CDR3 protein. Among some 60,000 distinct CDR3 sequences listed, more than 8% were seen once. Time point noted: longitudinal time-point 2. PBMCs stored at -80 C, numbering 2 million, were the origin of the unsorted libraries. This clonotype was picked up many times.

This rearrangement joins TRBV27 to TRBJ1-1; tentatively, D is TRBD1 (5 bases). The receptor was isolated from a man aged 25-40 years in good health. What was sequenced was PBMCs. The CDR3 DNA sequence: TGTGCCAGCAGTAATCCAGGGCGAAGTACTGAAGCTTTCTTT. Its protein is CASSNPGRSTEAFF.